The entry below describes one T cell receptor (beta chain). This entry belongs to a study of cytomegalovirus exposure and HLA in healthy donors. Profiling relied on immunoSEQ multiplex PCR, and the TCRdb table lists in-frame clones only, not all of them. Of 100,000 to 150,000 clones in the sample, roughly 82% were seen once. The ends were cut back, 2 bases at V and 0 bases at J, with 15 bases in the middle. CDR1 is MGHRA and CDR2 is YSYEKL in the germline V gene. This CDR3 comprises 17 residues. The clonotype comes from a young man in good health and CMV-seronegative. This chain links TRBV4-1 with TRBJ2-3; perhaps TRBD2 as D (6 bases). Source material: PBMCs. CDR3 bases: TGCGCCAGCAGCCAACTGGTTAGCGGCGGTAGCACAGATACGCAGTATTTT. It specifies CASSQLVSGGSTDTQYF.